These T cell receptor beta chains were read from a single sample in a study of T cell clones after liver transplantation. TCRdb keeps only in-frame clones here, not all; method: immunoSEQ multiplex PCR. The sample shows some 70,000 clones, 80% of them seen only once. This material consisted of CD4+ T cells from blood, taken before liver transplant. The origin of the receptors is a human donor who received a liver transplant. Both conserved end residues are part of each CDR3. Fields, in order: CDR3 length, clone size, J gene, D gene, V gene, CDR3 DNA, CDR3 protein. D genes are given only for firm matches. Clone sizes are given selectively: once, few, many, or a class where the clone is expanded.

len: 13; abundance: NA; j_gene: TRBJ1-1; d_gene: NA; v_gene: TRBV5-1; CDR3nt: TGCGCCAGCAGCTTGGAGGTGAACACTGAAGCTTTCTTT; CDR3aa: CASSLEVNTEAFF
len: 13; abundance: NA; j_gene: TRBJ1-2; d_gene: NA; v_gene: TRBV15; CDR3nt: TGTGCCACCAGCAGAGTAGGGTTCTATGGCTACACCTTC; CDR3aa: CATSRVGFYGYTF
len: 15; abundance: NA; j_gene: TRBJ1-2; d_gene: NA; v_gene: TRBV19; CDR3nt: TGTGCCAGTAGGGGGGGTCGAACCCGGATCGAGAGCTACACCTTC; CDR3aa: CASRGGRTRIESYTF
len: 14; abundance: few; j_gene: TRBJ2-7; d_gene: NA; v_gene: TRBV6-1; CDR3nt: TGTGCCAGCAGTCCCTACGGGCAGACCTACGAGCAGTACTTC; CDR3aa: CASSPYGQTYEQYF
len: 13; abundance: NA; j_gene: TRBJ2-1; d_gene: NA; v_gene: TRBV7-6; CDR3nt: TGTGCCAGCAGCCTGGACGGGAACAATGAGCAGTTCTTC; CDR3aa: CASSLDGNNEQFF
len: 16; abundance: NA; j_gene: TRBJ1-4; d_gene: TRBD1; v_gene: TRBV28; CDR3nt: TGTGCCAGCAGTCTACCTTCCGGGACAGGGGTTGAAAAACTGTTTTTT; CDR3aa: CASSLPSGTGVEKLFF
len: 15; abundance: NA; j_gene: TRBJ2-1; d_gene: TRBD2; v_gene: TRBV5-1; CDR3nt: TGCGCCAGCAGCCAGACTAGCGGGAGTGTTAATGAGCAGTTCTTC; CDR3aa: CASSQTSGSVNEQFF
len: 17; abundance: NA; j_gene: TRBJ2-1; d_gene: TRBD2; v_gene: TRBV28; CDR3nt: TGTGCCAGCAGCCAAACTAGCGGGAGGGGACCCTACAATGAGCAGTTCTTC; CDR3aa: CASSQTSGRGPYNEQFF
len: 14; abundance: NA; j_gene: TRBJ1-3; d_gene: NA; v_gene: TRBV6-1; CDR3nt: TGTGCCAGTGGGGGCTCCCTCTCTGGAAACACCATATATTTT; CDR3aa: CASGGSLSGNTIYF
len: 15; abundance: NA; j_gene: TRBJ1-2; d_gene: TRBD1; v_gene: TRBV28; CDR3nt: TGTGCCAGCAGTCCTTCGACGACAGGGTCCTATGGCTACACCTTC; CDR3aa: CASSPSTTGSYGYTF
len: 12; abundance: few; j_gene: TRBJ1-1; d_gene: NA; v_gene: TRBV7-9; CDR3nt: TGTGCCAGCACTGAAAGGGGCGCAGAAGCTTTCTTT; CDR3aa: CASTERGAEAFF
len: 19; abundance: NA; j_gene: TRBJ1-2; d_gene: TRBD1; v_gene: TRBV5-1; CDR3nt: TGCGCCAGCAGCTCTCTCACGCCGGGACAGGGGGCGAATAACTATGGCTACACCTTC; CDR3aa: CASSSLTPGQGANNYGYTF
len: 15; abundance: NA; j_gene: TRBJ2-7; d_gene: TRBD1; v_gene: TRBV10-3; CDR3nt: TGTGCCATCAGTGGGCCGGGACAGGGTTTCTACGAGCAGTACTTC; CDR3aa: CAISGPGQGFYEQYF
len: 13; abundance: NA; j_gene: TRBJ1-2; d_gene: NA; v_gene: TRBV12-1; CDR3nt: TGTGCCAGCAGCTTTGCGGGGGAGTTTTGGGACCTCTTC; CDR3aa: CASSFAGEFWDLF
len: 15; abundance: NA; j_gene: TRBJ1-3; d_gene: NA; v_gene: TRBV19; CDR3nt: TGTGCCAGTAGTATACGACAGAGCTCTGGAAACACCATATATTTT; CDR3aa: CASSIRQSSGNTIYF
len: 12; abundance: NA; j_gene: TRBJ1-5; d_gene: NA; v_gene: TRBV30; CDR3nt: TGTGCCTGGAGAAAGAGCAATCAGCCCCAGCATTTT; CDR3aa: CAWRKSNQPQHF
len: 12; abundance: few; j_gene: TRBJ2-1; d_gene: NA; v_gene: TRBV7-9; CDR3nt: TGTGCCAGCAGCCCCAACCACAATGAGCAGTTCTTC; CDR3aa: CASSPNHNEQFF
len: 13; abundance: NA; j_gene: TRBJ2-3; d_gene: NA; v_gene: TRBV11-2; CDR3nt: TGTGCCAGCAGCGGGGGGCCCACAGATACGCAGTATTTT; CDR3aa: CASSGGPTDTQYF
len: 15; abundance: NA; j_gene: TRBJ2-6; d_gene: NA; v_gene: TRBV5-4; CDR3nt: TGTGCCAGCAGCTTGGATTTGTCTGGGGCCAACGTCCTGACTTTC; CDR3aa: CASSLDLSGANVLTF
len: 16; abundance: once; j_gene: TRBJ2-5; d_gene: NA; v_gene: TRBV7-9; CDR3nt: TGTGCCAGCAGCCCCCAAGGACTTACCCGGGAGGAGACCCAGTACTTC; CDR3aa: CASSPQGLTREETQYF
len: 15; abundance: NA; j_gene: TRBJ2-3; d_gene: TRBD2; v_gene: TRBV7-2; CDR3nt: TGTGCCAGCAGCTTAGCTGCGGGAGGGCTGGATACGCAGTATTTT; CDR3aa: CASSLAAGGLDTQYF
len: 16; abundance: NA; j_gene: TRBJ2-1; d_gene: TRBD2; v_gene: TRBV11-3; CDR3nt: TGTGCCAGCAGCTTAGTCGCGACTAGCGGCCACAATGAGCAGTTCTTC; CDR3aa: CASSLVATSGHNEQFF
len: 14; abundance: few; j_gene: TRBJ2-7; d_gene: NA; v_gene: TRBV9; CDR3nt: TGTGCCAGCAGCGTAGGGTCAGGGTCGTACGAGCAGTACTTC; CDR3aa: CASSVGSGSYEQYF
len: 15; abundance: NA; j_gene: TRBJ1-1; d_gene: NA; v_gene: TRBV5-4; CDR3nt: TGTGCCAGCAGTCTGACAGCCAAACGGAACACTGAAGCTTTCTTT; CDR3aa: CASSLTAKRNTEAFF
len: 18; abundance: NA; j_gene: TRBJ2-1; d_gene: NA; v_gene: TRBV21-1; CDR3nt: TGTGCCAGCAGCAAAGGCGCGACTAGCGGGAGCTCCTACAATGAGCAGTTCTTC; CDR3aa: CASSKGATSGSSYNEQFF
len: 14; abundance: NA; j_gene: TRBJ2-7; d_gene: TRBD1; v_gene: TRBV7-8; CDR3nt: TGTGCCAGCAGCTTCGGGACAGGGATGTACGAGCAGTACTTC; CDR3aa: CASSFGTGMYEQYF
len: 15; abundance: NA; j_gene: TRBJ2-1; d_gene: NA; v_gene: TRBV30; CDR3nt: TGTGCCTGGAAAAGGGGGGCGGGAGTTAGAGATGAGCAGTTCTTC; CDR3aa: CAWKRGAGVRDEQFF
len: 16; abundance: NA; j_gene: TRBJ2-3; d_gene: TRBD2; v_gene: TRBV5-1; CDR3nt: TGCGCCAGCAGCGTCGGGACTAGCGGGAGCGCAGATACGCAGTATTTT; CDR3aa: CASSVGTSGSADTQYF